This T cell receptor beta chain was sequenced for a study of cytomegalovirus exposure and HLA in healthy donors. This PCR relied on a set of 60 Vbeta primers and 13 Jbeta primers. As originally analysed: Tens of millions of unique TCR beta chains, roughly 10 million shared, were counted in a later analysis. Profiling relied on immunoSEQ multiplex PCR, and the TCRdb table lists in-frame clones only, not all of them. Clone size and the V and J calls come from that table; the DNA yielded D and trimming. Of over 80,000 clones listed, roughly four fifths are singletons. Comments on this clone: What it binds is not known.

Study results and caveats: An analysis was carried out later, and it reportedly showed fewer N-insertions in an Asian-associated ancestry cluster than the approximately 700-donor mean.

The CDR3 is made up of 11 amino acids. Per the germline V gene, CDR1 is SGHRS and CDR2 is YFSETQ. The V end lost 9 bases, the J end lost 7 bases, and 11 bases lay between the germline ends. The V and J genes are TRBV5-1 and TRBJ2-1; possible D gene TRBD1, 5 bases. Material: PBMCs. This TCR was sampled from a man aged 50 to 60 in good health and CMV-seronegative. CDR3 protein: CAITKGNEQFF. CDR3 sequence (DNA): TGCGCCATAACGAAGGGGAATGAGCAGTTCTTC.